This T cell receptor beta chain was captured in a study of cytomegalovirus exposure and HLA in healthy donors. Study-wide points: Follow-up analysis found HLA locus-dependent TCR association rates, highest for DRB1 and lowest for HLA-C. A prior analysis recorded that most TCR beta V segments were productive about 90% or about 30% of the time. TRBV6-2, TRBV6-3 and other indistinguishable V segments were excluded. In a later analysis, specific HLA alleles were associated with 15,000 to 20,000 TCR beta sequences at a 0.05 false discovery rate.

A remark on this clone: No antigen is known for it.

CDR3 size: 13 residues. J lost 7 bases, V lost 6 bases, and 7 bases had no gene match. Germline V gives CDR1 MNHNS, CDR2 SASEGT. With 60 Vbeta and 13 Jbeta primers, the PCR was carried out. The assay was immunoSEQ multiplex PCR, and TCRdb's table has in-frame clones only and misses some. Seen here are 140,000 to 150,000 clones, over 60% observed once, and the top ten hold less than 15%. The clonotype comes from a man in his forties in good health and CMV-seropositive. This chain links TRBV6-1 with TRBJ1-2; 8 bases align to TRBD1. Material for sequencing was PBMCs. The CDR3 here is CASSSGQGGGYTF. Here the CDR3 DNA reads TGTGCCAGCAGCAGCGGACAGGGTGGTGGCTACACCTTC.